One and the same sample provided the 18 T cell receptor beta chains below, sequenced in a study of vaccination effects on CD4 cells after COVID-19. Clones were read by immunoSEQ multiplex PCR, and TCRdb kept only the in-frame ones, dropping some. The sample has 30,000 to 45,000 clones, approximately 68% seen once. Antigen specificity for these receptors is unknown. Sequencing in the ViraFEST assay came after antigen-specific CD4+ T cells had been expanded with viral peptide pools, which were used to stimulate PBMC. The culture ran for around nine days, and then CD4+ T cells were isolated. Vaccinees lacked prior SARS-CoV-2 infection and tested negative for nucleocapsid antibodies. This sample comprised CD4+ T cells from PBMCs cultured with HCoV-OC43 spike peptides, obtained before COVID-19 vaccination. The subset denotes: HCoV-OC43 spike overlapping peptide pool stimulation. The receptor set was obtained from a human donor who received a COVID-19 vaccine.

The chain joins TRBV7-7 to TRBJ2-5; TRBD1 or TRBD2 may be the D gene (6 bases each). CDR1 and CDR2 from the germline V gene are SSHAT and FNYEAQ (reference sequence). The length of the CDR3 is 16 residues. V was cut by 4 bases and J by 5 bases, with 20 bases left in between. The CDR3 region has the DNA TGTGCCAGCAGCTGGGGTCTAGGGGGAGGTGAGGAGACCCAGTACTTC. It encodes CASSWGLGGGEETQYF. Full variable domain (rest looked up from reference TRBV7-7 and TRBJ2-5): GAGVSQSPRYKVTKRGQDVTLRCDPISSHATLYWYQQALGQGPEFLTYFNYEAQPDKSGLPSDRFSAERPEGSISTLTIQRTEQRDSAMYRCASSWGLGGGEETQYFGPGTRLLVL.

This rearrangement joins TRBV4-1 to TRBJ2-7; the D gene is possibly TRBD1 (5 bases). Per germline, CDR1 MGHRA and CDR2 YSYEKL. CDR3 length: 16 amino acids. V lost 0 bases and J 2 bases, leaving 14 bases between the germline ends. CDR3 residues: CASSQDASTGAYEQYF. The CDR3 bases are TGCGCCAGCAGCCAAGACGCCTCCACAGGAGCCTACGAGCAGTACTTC.

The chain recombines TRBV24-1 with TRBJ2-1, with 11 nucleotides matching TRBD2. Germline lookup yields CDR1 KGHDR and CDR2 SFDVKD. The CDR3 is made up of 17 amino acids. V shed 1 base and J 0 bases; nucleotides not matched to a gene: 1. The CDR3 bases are TGTGCCACCAGTGATTTTGGGACTAGCGGCTCCTACAATGAGCAGTTCTTC. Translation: CATSDFGTSGSYNEQFF.

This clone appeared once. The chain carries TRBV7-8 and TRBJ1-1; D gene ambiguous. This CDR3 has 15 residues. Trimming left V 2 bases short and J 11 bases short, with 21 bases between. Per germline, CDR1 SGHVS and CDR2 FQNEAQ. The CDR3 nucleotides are TGTGCCAGCAGCTTATCGGTCGGCGATCGCATGGGGGCTTTCTTT. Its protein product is CASSLSVGDRMGAFF.

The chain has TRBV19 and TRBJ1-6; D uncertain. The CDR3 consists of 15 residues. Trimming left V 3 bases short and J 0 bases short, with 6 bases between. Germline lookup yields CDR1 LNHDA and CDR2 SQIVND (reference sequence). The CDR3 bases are TGTGCCAGTAGTATTAGGAGCTCCTATAATTCACCCCTCCACTTT. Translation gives CASSIRSSYNSPLHF.

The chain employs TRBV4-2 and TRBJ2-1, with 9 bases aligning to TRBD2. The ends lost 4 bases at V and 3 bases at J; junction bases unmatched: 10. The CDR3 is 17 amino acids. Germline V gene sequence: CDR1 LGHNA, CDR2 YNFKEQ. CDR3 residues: CASSPEIGGRVYNEQFF. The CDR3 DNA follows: TGTGCCAGCAGCCCCGAAATCGGCGGGAGGGTCTACAATGAGCAGTTCTTC.

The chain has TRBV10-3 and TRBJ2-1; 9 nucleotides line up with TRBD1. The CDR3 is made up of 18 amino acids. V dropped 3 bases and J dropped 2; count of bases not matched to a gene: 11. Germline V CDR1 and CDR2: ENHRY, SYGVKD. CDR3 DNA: TGTGCCATCAGTGAATTACCGCCGGGACAGGGTACCTACAATGAGCAGTTCTTC. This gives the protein CAISELPPGQGTYNEQFF.

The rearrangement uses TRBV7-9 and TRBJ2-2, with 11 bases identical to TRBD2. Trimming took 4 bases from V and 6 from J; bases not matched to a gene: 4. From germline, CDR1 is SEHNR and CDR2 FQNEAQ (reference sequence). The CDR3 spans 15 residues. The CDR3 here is CASSSTSGSAGELFF. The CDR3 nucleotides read TGTGCCAGCAGCTCTACTAGCGGGAGTGCCGGGGAGCTGTTTTTT.

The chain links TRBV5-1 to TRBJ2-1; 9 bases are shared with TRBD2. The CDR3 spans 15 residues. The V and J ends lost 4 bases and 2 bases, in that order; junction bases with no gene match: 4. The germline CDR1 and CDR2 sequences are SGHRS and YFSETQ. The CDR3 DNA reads TGCGCCAGCAGCCGTAGCGGGGGCACCTACAATGAGCAGTTCTTC. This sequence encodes CASSRSGGTYNEQFF. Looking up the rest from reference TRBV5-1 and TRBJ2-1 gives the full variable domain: KAGVTQTPRYLIKTRGQQVTLSCSPISGHRSVSWYQQTPGQGLQFLFEYFSETQRNKGNFPGRFSGRQFSNSRSEMNVSTLELGDSALYLCASSRSGGTYNEQFFGPGTRLTVL.

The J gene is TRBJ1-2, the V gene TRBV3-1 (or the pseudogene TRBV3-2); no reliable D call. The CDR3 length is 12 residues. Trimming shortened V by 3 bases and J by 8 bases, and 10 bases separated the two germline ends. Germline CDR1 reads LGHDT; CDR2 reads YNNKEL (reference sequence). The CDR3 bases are TGTGCCAGCAGCCAGGCTCTGCGGGGCTACACCTTC. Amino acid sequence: CASSQALRGYTF.

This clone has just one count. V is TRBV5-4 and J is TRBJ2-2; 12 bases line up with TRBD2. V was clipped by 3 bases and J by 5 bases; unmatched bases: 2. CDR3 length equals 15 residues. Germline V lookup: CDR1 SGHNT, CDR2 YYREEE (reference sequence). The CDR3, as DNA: TGTGCCAGCAGCTCTGGACTAGCGGGGACCGGGGAGCTGTTTTTT. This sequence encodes CASSSGLAGTGELFF.

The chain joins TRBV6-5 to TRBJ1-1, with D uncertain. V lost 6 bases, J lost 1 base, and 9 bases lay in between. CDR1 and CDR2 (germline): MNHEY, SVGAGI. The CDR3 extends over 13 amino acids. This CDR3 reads CASSPTRNTEAFF. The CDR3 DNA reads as TGTGCCAGCAGCCCGACTCGGAACACTGAAGCTTTCTTT.

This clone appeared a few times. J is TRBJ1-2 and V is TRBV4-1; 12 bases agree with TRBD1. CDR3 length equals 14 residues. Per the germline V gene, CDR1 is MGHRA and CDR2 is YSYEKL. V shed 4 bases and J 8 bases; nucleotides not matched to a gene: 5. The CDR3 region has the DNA TGCGCCAGCAGCCCGGGACAGGGGGCGGGGGGCTACACCTTC. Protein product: CASSPGQGAGGYTF.

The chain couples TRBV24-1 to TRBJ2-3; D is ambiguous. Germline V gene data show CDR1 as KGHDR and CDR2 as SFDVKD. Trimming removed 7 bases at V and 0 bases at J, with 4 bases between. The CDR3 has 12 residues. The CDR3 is CATRGSTDTQYF. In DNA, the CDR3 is TGTGCCACCAGGGGAAGCACAGATACGCAGTATTTT.

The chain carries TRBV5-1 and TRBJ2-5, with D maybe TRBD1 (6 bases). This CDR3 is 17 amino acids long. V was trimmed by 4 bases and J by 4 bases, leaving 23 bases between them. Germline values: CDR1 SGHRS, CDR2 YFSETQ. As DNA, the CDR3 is TGCGCCAGCAGCGCCGGGACATCCCTTGGAAGTCGAGAGACCCAGTACTTC. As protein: CASSAGTSLGSRETQYF.

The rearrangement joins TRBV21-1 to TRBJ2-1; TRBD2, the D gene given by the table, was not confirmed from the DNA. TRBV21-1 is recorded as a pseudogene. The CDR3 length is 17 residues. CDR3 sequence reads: CASSKTSGSGINNEQFF. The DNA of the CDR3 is TGTGCCAGCAGCAAAACCTCAGGTAGCGGGATTAACAATGAGCAGTTCTTC.

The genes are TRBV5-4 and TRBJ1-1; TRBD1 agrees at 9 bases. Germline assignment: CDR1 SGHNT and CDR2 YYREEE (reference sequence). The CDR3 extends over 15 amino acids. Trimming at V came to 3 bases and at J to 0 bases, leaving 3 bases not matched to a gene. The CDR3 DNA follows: TGTGCCAGCAGCTCACGACAGGGGGTGAACACTGAAGCTTTCTTT. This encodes CASSSRQGVNTEAFF.

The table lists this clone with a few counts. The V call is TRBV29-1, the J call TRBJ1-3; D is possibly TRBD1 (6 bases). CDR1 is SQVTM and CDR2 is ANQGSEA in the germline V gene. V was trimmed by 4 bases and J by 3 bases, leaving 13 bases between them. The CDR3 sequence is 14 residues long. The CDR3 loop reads CSVATGSVGNTIYF. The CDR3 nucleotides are TGCAGCGTTGCTACAGGGTCAGTTGGAAACACCATATATTTT.